This T cell receptor (beta chain) derives from a study of beta chain features in type 1 diabetes. Broader study findings: Moderately but significantly shorter TCRB CDR3s were found in Type 1 diabetes patients in all four CD4+ subsets.

Only a few counts were recorded for this clone. Its antigen is as yet unknown. Expressed TCRB transcripts got sequenced, as all isolated RNA was reverse transcribed. Profiling relied on immunoSEQ multiplex PCR, and the TCRdb table lists in-frame clones only, not all of them. This sample has approximately 250,000 clones, with 11% found just once. CDR1 and CDR2 (germline): SEHNR, FQNEAQ (reference sequence). V lost 1 base and J lost 5, with 11 bases in between. This CDR3 region has 14 residues. This TCR came from a man aged 25-45 years with type 1 diabetes. V gene TRBV7-9 combines with J gene TRBJ1-2; D perhaps matches TRBD1 (6 bases). The specimen was naive CD4+ T cells from blood. The CDR3 region has the DNA TGTGCCAGCAGCTTAGGCCAGGGGTCTTATGGCTACACCTTC. Translation gives CASSLGQGSYGYTF.